This T cell receptor (beta chain) was retrieved from a study of cytomegalovirus exposure and HLA in healthy donors. PCR primers comprised 60 Vbeta and 13 Jbeta primers. Using immunoSEQ multiplex PCR, the repertoire was profiled, and TCRdb retains in-frame clones only, with some absent. Among around 200,000 clones, 60% to 80% were seen once, and the ten largest hold 2.5% to 3.5%. On this clone: Its antigen remains unknown.

The CDR3 length is 13 residues. Trimming pared 4 bases from V and 6 bases from J, leaving 11 bases between. Germline CDR1 reads SGHRS; CDR2 reads YFSETQ. Study outcomes and limitations: The authors later linked a missense DCLRE1C variant to TCR beta V- and J-gene trimming. Equally common other TCR beta chains were less clonally expanded than HLA-associated ones, a later analysis found.

The origin of this receptor is a female donor in good health and CMV-seronegative. This rearrangement joins TRBV5-1 to TRBJ2-1; possible D gene TRBD2, 5 bases. The sequenced sample consisted of PBMCs. The CDR3 coding sequence is TGCGCCAGCAGCAAACTAGGCGGCAATGAGCAGTTCTTC. The encoded protein is CASSKLGGNEQFF.